This T cell receptor (beta chain) was captured in a study of post-analysis software for immune sequencing data. Study-wide results and limits: The study found significantly lower normalized Chao1 diversity in multiple sclerosis patients than in controls. Five or six TRBV segments were significantly more frequent in patients than in controls. TRBV5-6, TRBV5-1 and TRBV20-1 were among these segments.

The library was made from cDNA and included unique molecular identifiers. TCRdb redid the calling of the PCR reads with MiXCR, one entry per CDR3 protein. The table lists fewer than 850,000 distinct CDR3 sequences, roughly 27% of them singletons, with roughly 0.54% in the top ten. The CDR3 runs 15 residues. The V gene's germline CDR1 is LGHNA and CDR2 YSLEER. This clonotype has a single count. Its antigen is currently unknown. Being one base from a much bigger clone, this may be a read error. The TCR originated in a girl aged 10-17 years with multiple sclerosis. J is TRBJ2-7 and V is TRBV4-3; 10 nucleotides line up with TRBD2. The sequenced sample was blood. The CDR3 here is CASNQGLAGVHEQYF. The CDR3 DNA reads TGCGCCAGCAACCAAGGGCTAGCGGGAGTTCACGAGCAGTACTTC.